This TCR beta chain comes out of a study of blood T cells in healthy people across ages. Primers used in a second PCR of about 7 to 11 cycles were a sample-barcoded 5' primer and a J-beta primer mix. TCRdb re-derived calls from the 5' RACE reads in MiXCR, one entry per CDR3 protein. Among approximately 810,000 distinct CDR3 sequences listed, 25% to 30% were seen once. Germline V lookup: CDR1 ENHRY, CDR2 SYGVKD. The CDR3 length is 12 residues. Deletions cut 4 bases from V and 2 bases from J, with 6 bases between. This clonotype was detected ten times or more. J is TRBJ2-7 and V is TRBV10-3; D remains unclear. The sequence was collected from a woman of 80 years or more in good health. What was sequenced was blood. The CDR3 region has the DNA TGTGCCATCAGTGTCCAGGCCTACGAGCAGTACTTC. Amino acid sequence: CAISVQAYEQYF.